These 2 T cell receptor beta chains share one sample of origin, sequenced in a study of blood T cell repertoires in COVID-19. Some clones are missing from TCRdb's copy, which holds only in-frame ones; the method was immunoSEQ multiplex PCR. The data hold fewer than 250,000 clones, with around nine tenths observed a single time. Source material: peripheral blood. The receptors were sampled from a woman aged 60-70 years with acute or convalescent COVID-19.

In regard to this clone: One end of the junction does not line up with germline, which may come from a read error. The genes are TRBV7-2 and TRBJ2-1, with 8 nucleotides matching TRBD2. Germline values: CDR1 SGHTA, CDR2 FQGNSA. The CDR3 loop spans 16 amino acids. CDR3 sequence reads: CVSSSHGGVTYNEQFF. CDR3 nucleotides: TGTGTCAGCAGCTCTCACGGGGGGGTCACCTACAATGAGCAGTTCTTC.

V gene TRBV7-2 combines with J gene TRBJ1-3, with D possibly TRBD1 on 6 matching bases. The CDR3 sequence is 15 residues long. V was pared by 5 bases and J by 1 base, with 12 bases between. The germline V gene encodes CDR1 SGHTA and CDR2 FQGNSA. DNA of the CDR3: TGTGCCAGCAGCCCAGGGGCCGGATCTGGAAACACCATATATTTT. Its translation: CASSPGAGSGNTIYF.